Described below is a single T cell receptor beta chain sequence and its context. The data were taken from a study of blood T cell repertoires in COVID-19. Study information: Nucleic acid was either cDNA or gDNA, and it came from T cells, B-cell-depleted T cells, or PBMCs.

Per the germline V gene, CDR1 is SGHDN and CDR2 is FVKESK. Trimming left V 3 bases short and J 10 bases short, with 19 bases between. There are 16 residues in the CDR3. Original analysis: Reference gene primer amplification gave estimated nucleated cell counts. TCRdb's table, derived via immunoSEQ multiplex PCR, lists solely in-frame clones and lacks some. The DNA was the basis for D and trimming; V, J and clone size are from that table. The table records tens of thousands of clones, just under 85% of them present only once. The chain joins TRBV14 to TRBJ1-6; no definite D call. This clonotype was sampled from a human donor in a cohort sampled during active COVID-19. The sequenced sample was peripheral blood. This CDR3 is CASSHVTESFNSPLHF. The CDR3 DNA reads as TGTGCCAGCAGCCACGTCACAGAGTCGTTCAACTCACCCCTCCACTTT.